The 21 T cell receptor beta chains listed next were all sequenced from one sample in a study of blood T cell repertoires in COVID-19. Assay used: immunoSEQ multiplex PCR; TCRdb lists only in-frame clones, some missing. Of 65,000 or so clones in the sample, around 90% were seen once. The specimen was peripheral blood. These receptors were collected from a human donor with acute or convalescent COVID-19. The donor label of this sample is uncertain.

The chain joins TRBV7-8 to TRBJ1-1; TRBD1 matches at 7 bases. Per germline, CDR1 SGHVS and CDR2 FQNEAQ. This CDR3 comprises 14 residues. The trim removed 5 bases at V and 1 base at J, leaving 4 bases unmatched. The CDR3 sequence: CASSPRTGNTEAFF. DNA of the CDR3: TGTGCCAGCAGCCCTAGGACAGGGAACACTGAAGCTTTCTTT.

CDR3 nucleotides: TGTGCCAGCAGCCTAGCGGGAGGGCCCAGGCAGTTCTTC. This encodes CASSLAGGPRQFF. V is TRBV3-1 (or the pseudogene TRBV3-2) and J is TRBJ2-1, with 11 bases fitting TRBD2. The CDR3 sequence is 13 residues long. V shed 4 bases and J 12 bases; nucleotides not matched to a gene: 5. Per germline, CDR1 LGHDT and CDR2 YNNKEL (reference sequence).

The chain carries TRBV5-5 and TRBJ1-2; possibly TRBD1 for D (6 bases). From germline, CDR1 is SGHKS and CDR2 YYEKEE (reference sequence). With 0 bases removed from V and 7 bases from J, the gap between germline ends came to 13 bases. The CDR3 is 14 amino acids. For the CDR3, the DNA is TGTGCCAGCAGCTTGGACAGGGTAATTAGTGGCTACACCTTC. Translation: CASSLDRVISGYTF.

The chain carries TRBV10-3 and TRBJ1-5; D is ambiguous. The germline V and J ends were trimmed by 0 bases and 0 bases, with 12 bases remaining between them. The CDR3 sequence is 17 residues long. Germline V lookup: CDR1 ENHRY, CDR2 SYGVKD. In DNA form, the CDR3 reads TGTGCCATCAGTGAGTCATGGGCGACAACTAGCAATCAGCCCCAGCATTTT. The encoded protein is CAISESWATTSNQPQHF.

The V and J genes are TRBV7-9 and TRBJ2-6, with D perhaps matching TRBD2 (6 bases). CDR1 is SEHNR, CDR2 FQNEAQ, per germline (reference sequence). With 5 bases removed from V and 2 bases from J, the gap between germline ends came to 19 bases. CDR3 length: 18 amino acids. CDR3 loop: CASSARDSGRPGANVLTF. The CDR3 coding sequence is TGTGCCAGCAGCGCCCGGGACTCAGGGCGCCCTGGGGCCAACGTCCTGACTTTC.

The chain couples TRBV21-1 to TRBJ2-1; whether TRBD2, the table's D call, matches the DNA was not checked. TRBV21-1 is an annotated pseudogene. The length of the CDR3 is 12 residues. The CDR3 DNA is TGTGCCAGCAGCAAATTCCGTAATGAGCAGTTCTTC. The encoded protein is CASSKFRNEQFF.

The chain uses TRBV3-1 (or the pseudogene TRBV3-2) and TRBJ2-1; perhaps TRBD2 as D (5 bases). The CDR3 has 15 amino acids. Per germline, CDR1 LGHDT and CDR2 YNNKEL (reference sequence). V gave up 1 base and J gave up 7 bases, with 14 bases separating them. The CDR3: CASSQVSGTVNEQFF. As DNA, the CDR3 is TGTGCCAGCAGCCAAGTAAGCGGCACAGTAAATGAGCAGTTCTTC.

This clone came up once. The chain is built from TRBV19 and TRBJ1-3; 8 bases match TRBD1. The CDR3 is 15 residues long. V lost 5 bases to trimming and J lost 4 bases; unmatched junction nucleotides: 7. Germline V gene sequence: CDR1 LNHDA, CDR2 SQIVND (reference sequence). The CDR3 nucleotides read TGTGCCAGTAGTCAAGGACAGGGAGAAGGAAACACCATATATTTT. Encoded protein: CASSQGQGEGNTIYF.

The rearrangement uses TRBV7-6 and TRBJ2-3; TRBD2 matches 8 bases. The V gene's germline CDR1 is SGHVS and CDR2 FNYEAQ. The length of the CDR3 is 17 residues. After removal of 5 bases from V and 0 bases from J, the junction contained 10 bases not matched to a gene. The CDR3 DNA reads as TGTGCCAGCAGCACCCCTACTAGCGGCACTAGCACAGATACGCAGTATTTT. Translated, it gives CASSTPTSGTSTDTQYF. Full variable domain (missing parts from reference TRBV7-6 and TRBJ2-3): GAGVSQSPRYKVTKRGQDVALRCDPISGHVSLYWYRQALGQGPEFLTYFNYEAQQDKSGLPNDRFSAERPEGSISTLTIQRTEQRDSAMYRCASSTPTSGTSTDTQYFGPGTRLTVL.

The CDR3 bases are TGCGCCAGCAGCTTGGCTGGGGGCGCTGGGGCCAACGTCCTGACTTTC. Its translation: CASSLAGGAGANVLTF. V usage is TRBV5-1 and J usage is TRBJ2-6; D may be TRBD1 (6 bases). CDR3 size: 16 residues. Germline CDR1 is SGHRS and CDR2 is YFSETQ. V lost 0 bases to trimming and J lost 2 bases, with 9 bases between them.

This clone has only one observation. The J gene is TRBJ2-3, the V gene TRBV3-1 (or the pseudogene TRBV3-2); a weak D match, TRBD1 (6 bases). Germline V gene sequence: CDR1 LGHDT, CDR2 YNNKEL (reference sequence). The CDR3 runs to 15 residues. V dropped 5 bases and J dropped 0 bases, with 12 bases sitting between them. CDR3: CASSGGPSSTDTQYF. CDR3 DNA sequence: TGTGCCAGCAGCGGGGGCCCTTCTAGCACAGATACGCAGTATTTT.

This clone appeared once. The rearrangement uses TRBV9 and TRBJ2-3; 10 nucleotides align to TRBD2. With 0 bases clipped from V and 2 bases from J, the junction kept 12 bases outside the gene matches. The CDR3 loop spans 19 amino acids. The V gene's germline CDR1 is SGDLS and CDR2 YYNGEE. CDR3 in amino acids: CASSVGIGSGRSYTDTQYF. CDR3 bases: TGTGCCAGCAGCGTAGGGATTGGTAGCGGGAGGTCGTACACAGATACGCAGTATTTT.

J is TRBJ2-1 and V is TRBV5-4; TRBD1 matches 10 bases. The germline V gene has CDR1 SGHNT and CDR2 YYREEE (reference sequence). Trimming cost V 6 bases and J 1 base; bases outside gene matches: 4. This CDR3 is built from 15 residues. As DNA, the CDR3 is TGTGCCAGCATCCAGGACAGGGGGTCCTACAATGAGCAGTTCTTC. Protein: CASIQDRGSYNEQFF. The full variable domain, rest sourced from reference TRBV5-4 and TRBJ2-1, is ETGVTQSPTHLIKTRGQQVTLRCSSQSGHNTVSWYQQALGQGPQFIFQYYREEENGRGNFPPRFSGLQFPNYSSELNVNALELDDSALYLCASIQDRGSYNEQFFGPGTRLTVL.

The CDR3 DNA reads TGCGCCAGCAGCTTGACAGTAACGAACACCGGGGAGCTGTTTTTT. Its translation: CASSLTVTNTGELFF. The chain links TRBV5-1 to TRBJ2-2; D is undetermined. CDR3 size: 15 residues. Trimming cost V 1 base and J 0 bases, with 7 bases left between them. CDR1 is SGHRS, CDR2 YFSETQ, per germline.

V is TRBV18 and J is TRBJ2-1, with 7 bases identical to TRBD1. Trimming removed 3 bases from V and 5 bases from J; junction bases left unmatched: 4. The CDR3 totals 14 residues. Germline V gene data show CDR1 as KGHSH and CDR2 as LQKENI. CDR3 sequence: CASSPRGTDNEQFF. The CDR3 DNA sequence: TGTGCCAGCTCACCTAGGGGGACAGACAATGAGCAGTTCTTC.

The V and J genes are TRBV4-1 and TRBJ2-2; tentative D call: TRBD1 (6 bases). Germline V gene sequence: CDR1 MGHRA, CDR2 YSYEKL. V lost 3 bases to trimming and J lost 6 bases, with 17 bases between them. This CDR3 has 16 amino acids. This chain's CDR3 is CASSHGWGPRSGELFF. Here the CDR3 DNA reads TGCGCCAGCAGCCACGGCTGGGGGCCGAGATCCGGGGAGCTGTTTTTT.

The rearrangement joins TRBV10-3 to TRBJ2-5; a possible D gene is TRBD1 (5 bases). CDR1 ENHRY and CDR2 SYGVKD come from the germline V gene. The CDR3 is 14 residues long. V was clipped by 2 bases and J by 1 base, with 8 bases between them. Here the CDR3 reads CAISEATAQETQYF. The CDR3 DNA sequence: TGTGCCATCAGTGAGGCGACAGCCCAAGAGACCCAGTACTTC.

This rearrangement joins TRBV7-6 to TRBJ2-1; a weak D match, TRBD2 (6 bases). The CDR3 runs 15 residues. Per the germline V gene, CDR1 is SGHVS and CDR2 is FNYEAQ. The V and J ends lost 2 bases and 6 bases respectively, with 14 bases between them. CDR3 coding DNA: TGTGCCAGCAGCTTATACCGGGGGAATCGCAATGAGCAGTTCTTC. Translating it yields CASSLYRGNRNEQFF.

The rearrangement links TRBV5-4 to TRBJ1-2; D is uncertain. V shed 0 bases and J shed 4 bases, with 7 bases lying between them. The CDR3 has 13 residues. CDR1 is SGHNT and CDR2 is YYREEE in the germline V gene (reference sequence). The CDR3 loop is CASSLGQVYGYTF. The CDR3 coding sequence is TGTGCCAGCAGCTTGGGGCAGGTCTATGGCTACACCTTC.

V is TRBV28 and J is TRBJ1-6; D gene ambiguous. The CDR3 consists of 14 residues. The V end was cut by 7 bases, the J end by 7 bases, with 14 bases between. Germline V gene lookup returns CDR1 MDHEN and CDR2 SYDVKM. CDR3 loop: CASNFFPANSPLHF. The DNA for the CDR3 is TGTGCCAGCAACTTCTTCCCTGCGAATTCACCCCTCCACTTT.

In nucleotides, the CDR3 is TGTGCCAGCAGCTCCACAGGGGGCGCAGATACGCAGTATTTT. Translating gives CASSSTGGADTQYF. The chain is built from TRBV5-4 and TRBJ2-3; 9 bases map to TRBD1. V lost 3 bases, J lost 4 bases, and 3 bases stayed unmatched. The germline V gene has CDR1 SGHNT and CDR2 YYREEE (reference sequence). This CDR3 region has 14 residues. The entire variable domain, with the rest obtained from reference TRBV5-4 and TRBJ2-3, is as follows: ETGVTQSPTHLIKTRGQQVTLRCSSQSGHNTVSWYQQALGQGPQFIFQYYREEENGRGNFPPRFSGLQFPNYSSELNVNALELDDSALYLCASSSTGGADTQYFGPGTRLTVL.